In its sample, the clone carrying this T cell receptor beta chain was seen many times. This sample is part of a study of response to subunit inactivated influenza vaccine. V dropped 2 bases and J dropped 5 bases, with 12 bases sitting between them. This CDR3 region has 14 residues. Germline values: CDR1 SQVTM, CDR2 ANQGSEA. MiXCR, run by TCRdb on the RT-PCR reads, gives a single entry per CDR3 protein. The table includes some 500,000 distinct CDR3 sequences, about 15% detected once. The sample in question was CD4+ T cells sorted from PBMCs, obtained less than 30 months after vaccination. V and J are TRBV29-1 and TRBJ2-2, with unresolved D. This receptor was obtained from a man aged 45 to 70 who received an inactivated influenza vaccine. The CDR3 DNA is TGCAGCGTTGAAAAGTCTCGGCAGACCGGGGAGCTGTTTTTT. It codes for CSVEKSRQTGELFF.